These 20 T cell receptor beta chains originate from one sample sequenced in a study of B cell selection in AIRE deficiency (dated by TCRdb to about 2019). Library generation was performed with the immunoSEQ multiplex PCR assay. The source is immuneACCESS, and TCRdb retained only in-frame sequences with V and J called. Part of the clones is not carried over; for the studies checked, unresolved V genes explain less than half of this, and the remainder is unexplained. This sample lists about 21,000 clones; less than 95% were detected once. The ten largest clones capture 2% of the sample. CD4+CD25hiCD127low/negative cells were sorted as the regulatory T cell population. Sample: Tregs sorted from PBMCs. Source of these receptors: a human donor with AIRE deficiency.

This rearrangement joins TRBV28 to TRBJ1-1, with unresolved D. Germline CDR1 and CDR2: MDHEN and SYDVKM. The CDR3 consists of 14 residues. Trimming shortened V by 7 bases and J by 6 bases, and 18 bases separated the two germline ends. In DNA, the CDR3 is TGTGCCAGCACCGGGTCCGACAAATTATCTGAAGCTTTCTTT. This gives the protein CASTGSDKLSEAFF. The whole variable domain, remainder taken from reference TRBV28 and TRBJ1-1, is DVKVTQSSRYLVKRTGEKVFLECVQDMDHENMFWYRQDPGLGLRLIYFSYDVKMKEKGDIPEGYSVSREKKERFSLILESASTNQTSMYLCASTGSDKLSEAFFGQGTRLTVV.

The chain employs TRBV5-4 and TRBJ2-1; TRBD2 is a possible D gene (6 bases). The V and J ends lost 0 bases and 0 bases respectively, with 10 bases between them. The CDR3 has 16 amino acids. The germline gives CDR1 SGHNT, CDR2 YYREEE (reference sequence). In DNA form, the CDR3 reads TGTGCCAGCAGCTTGGTGGGGAGGTCCTCCTACAATGAGCAGTTCTTC. Translated, it gives CASSLVGRSSYNEQFF.

This sequence joins TRBV5-4 and TRBJ1-1, with D tentatively TRBD1 (6 bases). V was shortened by 5 bases and J by 4 bases, with 18 bases between the two germline ends. Germline-derived CDR1 and CDR2 are SGHNT and YYREEE (reference sequence). The CDR3 contains 15 residues. This CDR3 reads CASSLNTGSTTEAFF. CDR3 sequence (DNA): TGTGCCAGCAGTTTGAATACAGGGTCAACCACTGAAGCTTTCTTT.

This chain joins TRBV6-6 and TRBJ2-1; 10 bases are shared with TRBD2. Losses at the gene ends were 6 bases for V and 4 bases for J; bases not matched to a gene: 3. The CDR3 contains 14 residues. Germline-derived CDR1 and CDR2 are MNHNY and SVGAGI (reference sequence). The CDR3 region is CASRWTSGYNEQFF. The CDR3, as DNA: TGTGCCAGCAGGTGGACTAGCGGTTACAATGAGCAGTTCTTC.

The gene calls are TRBV30 and TRBJ1-2; D not resolved. Germline V gene sequence: CDR1 GTSNPN, CDR2 SVGIG (reference sequence). The CDR3 spans 13 residues. V lost 3 bases to trimming and J lost 8 bases, with 16 bases between them. Here the CDR3 reads CAWRSQSLGGYTF. For the CDR3, the DNA is TGTGCCTGGAGATCCCAGTCCCTTGGGGGCTACACCTTC.

This chain uses TRBV7-8 with TRBJ1-4; D remains ambiguous. The CDR3 has 14 amino acids. The V and J ends lost 5 bases and 10 bases respectively, with 17 bases between them. The germline V gene encodes CDR1 SGHVS and CDR2 FQNEAQ. The CDR3 DNA reads TGTGCCAGCAGCCCGGACCCTCTCTTCGGAAAACTGTTTTTT. Amino acid sequence: CASSPDPLFGKLFF.

The genes are TRBV19 and TRBJ2-7; D remains unclear. This CDR3 contains 14 residues. Germline values: CDR1 LNHDA, CDR2 SQIVND (reference sequence). The ends were cut back, 5 bases at V and 6 bases at J, with 17 bases in the middle. The CDR3 sequence: CASSLGVGWREQYF. The DNA of the CDR3 is TGTGCCAGTAGTCTCGGCGTAGGGTGGCGCGAGCAGTACTTC. The whole variable domain, filled in from reference TRBV19 and TRBJ2-7, reads DGGITQSPKYLFRKEGQNVTLSCEQNLNHDAMYWYRQDPGQGLRLIYYSQIVNDFQKGDIAEGYSVSREKKESFPLTVTSAQKNPTAFYLCASSLGVGWREQYFGPGTRLTVT.

This clone came up once. The V call is TRBV6-1, the J call TRBJ1-3; D gene unclear. CDR3 length: 16 amino acids. Trimming removed 3 bases from V and 5 bases from J, with 17 bases in between. Germline V gene data show CDR1 as MNHNS and CDR2 as SASEGT. This chain's CDR3 is CASSELAGSLRNTIYF. The DNA of the CDR3 is TGTGCCAGCAGTGAGTTGGCAGGCAGTCTAAGAAACACCATATATTTT.

The table lists this clone with a count of one. The chain combines TRBV7-2 with TRBJ2-7; 7 nucleotides match TRBD1. Germline V gives CDR1 SGHTA, CDR2 FQGNSA. The CDR3 covers 14 residues. V was pared by 5 bases and J by 2 bases, with 6 bases of the junction left unmatched. CDR3 sequence reads: CASSRRTGTYEQYF. The DNA of the CDR3 is TGTGCCAGCAGCAGACGGACAGGAACCTACGAGCAGTACTTC.

This clone came up once. This chain uses TRBV5-1 with TRBJ2-1; D uncertain. Germline CDR1 is SGHRS and CDR2 is YFSETQ. CDR3 length: 14 amino acids. The V gene lost 7 bases and the J gene lost 8 bases, with 19 bases spanning the gap. The CDR3 region is CASSPRIPPDEQFF. CDR3 bases: TGCGCCAGCTCCCCCCGGATACCACCGGATGAGCAGTTCTTC.

The chain joins TRBV10-3 to TRBJ2-3; D gene ambiguous. The germline gives CDR1 ENHRY, CDR2 SYGVKD. The CDR3 length is 11 residues. V lost 7 bases to trimming and J lost 4 bases, with 6 bases between them. Written as DNA, the CDR3 is TGTGCCATCAAGCAAGCAGATACGCAGTATTTT. Translating it yields CAIKQADTQYF.

The chain combines TRBV4-2 with TRBJ1-1; weak D call: TRBD1 (6 bases). Trimming removed 4 bases at V and 10 bases at J, with 19 bases between. Germline V gene lookup returns CDR1 LGHNA and CDR2 YNFKEQ. The CDR3 contains 14 residues. CDR3 coding DNA: TGTGCCAGCAGCCCCGGGGGGGGCCGGGTAGTAGCTTTCTTT. Translated: CASSPGGGRVVAFF.

The genes are TRBV15 and TRBJ1-4, with a tentative D call TRBD1 (5 bases). Germline V gene data show CDR1 as LNHNV and CDR2 as YYDKDF (reference sequence). The CDR3 consists of 14 residues. The V end was cut by 3 bases, the J end by 4 bases, with 9 bases between. The CDR3 DNA reads as TGTGCCACCAGCAGCTTGGGACTTAATGAAAAACTGTTTTTT. Its translation is CATSSLGLNEKLFF. The whole variable domain, filled in from reference TRBV15 and TRBJ1-4, reads DAMVIQNPRYQVTQFGKPVTLSCSQTLNHNVMYWYQQKSSQAPKLLFHYYDKDFNNEADTPDNFQSRRPNTSFCFLDIRSPGLGDTAMYLCATSSLGLNEKLFFGSGTQLSVL.

This chain joins TRBV7-6 and TRBJ2-5, with TRBD1 identical over 9 bases. CDR1 is SGHVS and CDR2 is FNYEAQ in the germline V gene. This CDR3 comprises 14 residues. V dropped 1 base and J dropped 5; count of bases not matched to a gene: 2. CDR3 sequence (DNA): TGTGCCAGCAGCTTAGACAGGGGGCGGGAGACCCAGTACTTC. Encoded protein: CASSLDRGRETQYF.

V gene TRBV27 combines with J gene TRBJ2-2, with unresolved D. CDR3 length equals 12 residues. Germline V CDR1 and CDR2: MNHEY, SMNVEV (reference sequence). V gave up 0 bases and J gave up 8 bases, with 4 bases separating them. The CDR3 DNA is TGTGCCAGCAGTTTATCAGCGGGGGAGCTGTTTTTT. The encoded protein is CASSLSAGELFF.

The rearrangement links TRBV10-1 to TRBJ2-3, with TRBD1 matching over 7 bases. Germline trimming cut 2 bases from V and 1 base from J; bases unmatched to any gene: 0. Germline assignment: CDR1 WNHNN and CDR2 SYGVQD (reference sequence). CDR3 size: 14 residues. The CDR3 region is CASSEDRGTDTQYF. Written as DNA, the CDR3 is TGCGCCAGCAGTGAGGACAGGGGCACAGATACGCAGTATTTT.

The chain recombines TRBV19 with TRBJ2-2; no definite D call. Per the germline V gene, CDR1 is LNHDA and CDR2 is SQIVND (reference sequence). CDR3 size: 11 residues. Trimming removed 7 bases from V and 7 bases from J, with 7 bases in between. Written as DNA, the CDR3 is TGTGCCAGTACCTCGAGCGGGGAGCTGTTTTTT. Its translation is CASTSSGELFF.

The rearrangement links TRBV6-5 to TRBJ1-2; 7 bases match TRBD1. CDR3 length: 14 residues. J gave up 8 bases and V 0 bases, and 6 bases lay outside the gene matches. Germline lookup yields CDR1 MNHEY and CDR2 SVGAGI. The CDR3 is CASSYSTGTGGYTF. The DNA for the CDR3 is TGTGCCAGCAGTTACTCGACAGGGACGGGAGGCTACACCTTC.

The V gene is TRBV6-5, the J gene TRBJ1-4; 7 bases align to TRBD1. V dropped 5 bases and J dropped 10; count of bases not matched to a gene: 10. The CDR3 has 14 residues. Per the germline V gene, CDR1 is MNHEY and CDR2 is SVGAGI. The CDR3: CASSKYRGSRKLFF. The CDR3, as DNA: TGTGCCAGCAGTAAATACAGGGGTAGTCGAAAACTGTTTTTT.

V gene TRBV5-1 combines with J gene TRBJ1-1; 9 bases are a match to TRBD1. The trim removed 2 bases at V and 5 bases at J, leaving 7 bases unmatched. Germline V gene sequence: CDR1 SGHRS, CDR2 YFSETQ. The CDR3 spans 15 residues. As DNA, the CDR3 is TGCGCCAGCAGCTTATACACAGGGGGCCGGACTGAAGCTTTCTTT. It translates to CASSLYTGGRTEAFF.